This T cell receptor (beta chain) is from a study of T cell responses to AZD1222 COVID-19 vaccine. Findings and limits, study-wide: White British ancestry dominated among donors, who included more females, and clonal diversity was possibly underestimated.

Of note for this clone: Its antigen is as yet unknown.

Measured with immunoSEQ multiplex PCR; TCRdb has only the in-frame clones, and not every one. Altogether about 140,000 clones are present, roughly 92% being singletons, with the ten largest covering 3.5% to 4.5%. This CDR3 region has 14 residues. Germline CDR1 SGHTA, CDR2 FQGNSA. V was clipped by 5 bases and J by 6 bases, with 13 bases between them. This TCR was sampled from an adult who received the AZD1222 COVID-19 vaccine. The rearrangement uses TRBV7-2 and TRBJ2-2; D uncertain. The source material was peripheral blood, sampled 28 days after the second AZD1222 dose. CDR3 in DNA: TGTGCCAGCAGCGCTGGCGTGGCAGCCGGGGAGCTGTTTTTT. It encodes CASSAGVAAGELFF.